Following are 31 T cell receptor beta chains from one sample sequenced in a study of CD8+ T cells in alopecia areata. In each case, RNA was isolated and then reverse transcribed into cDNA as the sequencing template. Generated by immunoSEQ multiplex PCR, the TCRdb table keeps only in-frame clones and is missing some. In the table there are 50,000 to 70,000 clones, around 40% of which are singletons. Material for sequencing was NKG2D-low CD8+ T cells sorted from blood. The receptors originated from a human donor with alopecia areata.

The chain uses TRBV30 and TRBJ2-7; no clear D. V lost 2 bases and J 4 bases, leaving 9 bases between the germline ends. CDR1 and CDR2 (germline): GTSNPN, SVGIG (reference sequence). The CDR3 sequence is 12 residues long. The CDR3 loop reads CAWSLAGYEQYF. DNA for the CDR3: TGTGCCTGGAGTCTCGCAGGATACGAGCAGTACTTC.

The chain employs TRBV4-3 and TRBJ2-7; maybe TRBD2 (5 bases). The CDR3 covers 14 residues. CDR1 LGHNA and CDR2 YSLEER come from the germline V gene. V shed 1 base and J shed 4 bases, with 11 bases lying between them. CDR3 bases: TGCGCCAGCAGCCAAGGTGTTAGCGCATACGAGCAGTACTTC. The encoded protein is CASSQGVSAYEQYF.

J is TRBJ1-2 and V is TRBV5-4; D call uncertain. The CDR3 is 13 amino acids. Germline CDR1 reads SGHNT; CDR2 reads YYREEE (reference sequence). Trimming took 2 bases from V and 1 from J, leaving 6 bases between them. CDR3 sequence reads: CASSLVNNYGYTF. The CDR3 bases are TGTGCCAGCAGCTTAGTCAATAACTATGGCTACACCTTC. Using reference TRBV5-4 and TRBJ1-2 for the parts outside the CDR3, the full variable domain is ETGVTQSPTHLIKTRGQQVTLRCSSQSGHNTVSWYQQALGQGPQFIFQYYREEENGRGNFPPRFSGLQFPNYSSELNVNALELDDSALYLCASSLVNNYGYTFGSGTRLTVV.

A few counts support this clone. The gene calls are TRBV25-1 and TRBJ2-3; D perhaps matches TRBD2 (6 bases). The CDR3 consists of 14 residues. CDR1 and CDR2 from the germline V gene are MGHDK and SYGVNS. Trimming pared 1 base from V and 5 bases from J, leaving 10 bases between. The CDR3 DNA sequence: TGTGCCAGCAGTGAATGGAGGGGTGGAGATACGCAGTATTTT. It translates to CASSEWRGGDTQYF.

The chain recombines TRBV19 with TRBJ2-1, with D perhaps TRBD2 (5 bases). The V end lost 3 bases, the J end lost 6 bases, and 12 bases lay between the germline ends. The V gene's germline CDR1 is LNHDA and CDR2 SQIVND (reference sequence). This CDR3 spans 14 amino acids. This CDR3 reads CASSIAARGNEQFF. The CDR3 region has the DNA TGTGCCAGTAGTATCGCCGCCCGGGGCAATGAGCAGTTCTTC.

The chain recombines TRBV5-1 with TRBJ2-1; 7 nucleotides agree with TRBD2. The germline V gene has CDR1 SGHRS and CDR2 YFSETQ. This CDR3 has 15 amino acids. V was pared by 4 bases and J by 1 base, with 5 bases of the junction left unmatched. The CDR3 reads CASSALAVSYNEQFF. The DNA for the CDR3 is TGCGCCAGCAGCGCGCTAGCGGTGTCCTACAATGAGCAGTTCTTC.

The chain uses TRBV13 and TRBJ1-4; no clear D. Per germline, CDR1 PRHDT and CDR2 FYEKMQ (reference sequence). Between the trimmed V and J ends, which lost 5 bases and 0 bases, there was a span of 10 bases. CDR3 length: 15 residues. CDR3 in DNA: TGTGCCAGCAGCACCCACAGTGCAACTAATGAAAAACTGTTTTTT. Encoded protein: CASSTHSATNEKLFF.

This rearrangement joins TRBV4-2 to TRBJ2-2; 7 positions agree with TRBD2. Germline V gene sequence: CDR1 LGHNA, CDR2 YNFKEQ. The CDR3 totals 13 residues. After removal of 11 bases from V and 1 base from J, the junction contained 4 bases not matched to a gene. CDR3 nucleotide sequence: TGTGCCGGGGCGGGGGAGAACACCGGGGAGCTGTTTTTT. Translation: CAGAGENTGELFF.

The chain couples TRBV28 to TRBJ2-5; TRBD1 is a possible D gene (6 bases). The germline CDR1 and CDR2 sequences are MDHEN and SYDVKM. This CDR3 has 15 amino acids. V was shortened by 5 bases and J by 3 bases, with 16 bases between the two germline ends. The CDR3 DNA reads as TGTGCCAGCAGTCCCTCGAGGACAGAAAAAGAGACCCAGTACTTC. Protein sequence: CASSPSRTEKETQYF.

DNA for the CDR3: TGCGCCAGCAGCCCCGGGACAGAGACTGAAGCTTTCTTT. This sequence encodes CASSPGTETEAFF. The chain carries TRBV5-1 and TRBJ1-1, with 7 bases identical to TRBD1. V shed 4 bases, J shed 5 bases, and the junction held 5 bases outside the gene matches. The CDR3 totals 13 residues. Germline-derived CDR1 and CDR2 are SGHRS and YFSETQ.

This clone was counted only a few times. CDR3 in amino acids: CASSQDYRSYNEQFF. The DNA of the CDR3 is TGCGCCAGCAGCCAAGATTATCGCTCCTACAATGAGCAGTTCTTC. This chain links TRBV4-3 with TRBJ2-1; D gene unclear. The V gene lost 0 bases and the J gene lost 0 bases, with 6 bases spanning the gap. This CDR3 spans 15 amino acids. The germline V gene encodes CDR1 LGHNA and CDR2 YSLEER.

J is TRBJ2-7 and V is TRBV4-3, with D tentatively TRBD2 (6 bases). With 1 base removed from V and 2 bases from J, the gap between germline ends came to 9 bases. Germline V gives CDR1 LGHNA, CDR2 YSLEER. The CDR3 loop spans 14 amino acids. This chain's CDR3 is CASSQGGATYEQYF. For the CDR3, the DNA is TGCGCCAGCAGCCAAGGCGGGGCTACCTACGAGCAGTACTTC.

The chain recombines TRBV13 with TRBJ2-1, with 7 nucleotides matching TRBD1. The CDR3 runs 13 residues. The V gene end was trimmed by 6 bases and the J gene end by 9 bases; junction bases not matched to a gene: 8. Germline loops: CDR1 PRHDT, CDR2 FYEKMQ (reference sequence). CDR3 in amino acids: CASSPRQGGEQFF. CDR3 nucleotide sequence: TGTGCCAGCAGTCCCAGACAGGGCGGTGAGCAGTTCTTC.

The CDR3 loop reads CASSWGLAGITSYEQYF. The DNA for the CDR3 is TGCGCCAGCAGCTGGGGACTAGCGGGAATTACCTCCTACGAGCAGTACTTC. The chain has TRBV5-1 and TRBJ2-7, with 13 positions matching TRBD2. The ends lost 3 bases at V and 0 bases at J; junction bases unmatched: 6. This CDR3 has 17 amino acids. Germline V gene sequence: CDR1 SGHRS, CDR2 YFSETQ.

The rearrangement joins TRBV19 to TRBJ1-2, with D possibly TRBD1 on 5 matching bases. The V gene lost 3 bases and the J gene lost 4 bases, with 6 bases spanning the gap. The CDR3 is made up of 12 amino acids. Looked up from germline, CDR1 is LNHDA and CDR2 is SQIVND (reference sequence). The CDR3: CASSMGGYGYTF. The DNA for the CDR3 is TGTGCCAGTAGTATGGGGGGCTATGGCTACACCTTC.

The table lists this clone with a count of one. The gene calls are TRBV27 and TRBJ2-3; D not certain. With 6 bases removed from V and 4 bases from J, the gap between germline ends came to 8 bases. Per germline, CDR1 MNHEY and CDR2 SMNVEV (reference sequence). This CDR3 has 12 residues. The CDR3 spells CASRTWADTQYF. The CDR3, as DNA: TGTGCCAGCAGGACCTGGGCAGATACGCAGTATTTT.

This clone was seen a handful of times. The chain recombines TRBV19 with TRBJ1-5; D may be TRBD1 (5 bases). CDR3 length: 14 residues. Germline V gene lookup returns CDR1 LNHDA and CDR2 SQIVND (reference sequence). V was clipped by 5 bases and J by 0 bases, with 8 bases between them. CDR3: CASSRQYSNQPQHF. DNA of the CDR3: TGTGCCAGTAGTCGACAGTATAGCAATCAGCCCCAGCATTTT.

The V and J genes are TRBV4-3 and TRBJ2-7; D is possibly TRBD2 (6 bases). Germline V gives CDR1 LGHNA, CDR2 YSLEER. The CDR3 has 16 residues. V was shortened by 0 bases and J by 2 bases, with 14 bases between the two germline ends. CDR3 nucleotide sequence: TGCGCCAGCAGCCAAGATTACGGGAGTTATGCCTACGAGCAGTACTTC. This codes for CASSQDYGSYAYEQYF.

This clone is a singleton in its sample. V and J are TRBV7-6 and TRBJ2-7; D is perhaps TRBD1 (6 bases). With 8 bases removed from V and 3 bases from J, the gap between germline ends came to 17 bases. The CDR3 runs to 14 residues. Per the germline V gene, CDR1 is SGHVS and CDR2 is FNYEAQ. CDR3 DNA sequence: TGTGCCAGCCCCCCTTGGGGCAGGGGCTACGAGCAGTACTTC. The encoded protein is CASPPWGRGYEQYF.

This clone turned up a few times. CDR3 in amino acids: CASSPRRVSYEQYF. The CDR3 nucleotides are TGTGCCAGCAGCCCTAGGCGGGTCTCCTACGAGCAGTACTTC. V is TRBV5-6 and J is TRBJ2-7; possible D gene TRBD2, 5 bases. V was cut by 4 bases and J by 0 bases, with 11 bases left in between. Per germline, CDR1 SGHDT and CDR2 YYEEEE. The CDR3 consists of 14 residues. Full variable domain (rest looked up from reference TRBV5-6 and TRBJ2-7): DAGVTQSPTHLIKTRGQQVTLRCSPKSGHDTVSWYQQALGQGPQFIFQYYEEEERQRGNFPDRFSGHQFPNYSSELNVNALLLGDSALYLCASSPRRVSYEQYFGPGTRLTVT.

CDR3 sequence: CSGWDNSYEQYF. As DNA, the CDR3 is TGCAGCGGGTGGGACAACTCCTACGAGCAGTACTTC. V is TRBV29-1 and J is TRBJ2-7; tentatively, D is TRBD1 (6 bases). Looked up from germline, CDR1 is SQVTM and CDR2 is ANQGSEA. The CDR3 is 12 residues long. The germline V and J ends were trimmed by 7 bases and 0 bases, with 10 bases remaining between them.

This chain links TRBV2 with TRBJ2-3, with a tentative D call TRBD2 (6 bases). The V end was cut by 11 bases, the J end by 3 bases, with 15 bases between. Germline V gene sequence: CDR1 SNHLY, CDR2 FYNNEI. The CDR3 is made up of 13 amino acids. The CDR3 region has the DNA TGTGCCGTCACACTAGCCGAAACAGATACGCAGTATTTT. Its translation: CAVTLAETDTQYF. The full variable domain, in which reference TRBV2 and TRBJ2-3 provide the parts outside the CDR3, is EPEVTQTPSHQVTQMGQEVILRCVPISNHLYFYWYRQILGQKVEFLVSFYNNEISEKSEIFDDQFSVERPDGSNFTLKIRSTKLEDSAMYFCAVTLAETDTQYFGPGTRLTVL.

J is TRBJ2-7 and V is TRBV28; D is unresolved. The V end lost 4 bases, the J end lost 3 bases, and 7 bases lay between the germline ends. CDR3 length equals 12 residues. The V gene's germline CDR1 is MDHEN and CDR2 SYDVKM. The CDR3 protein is CASSYSSYEQYF. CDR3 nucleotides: TGTGCCAGCAGTTACTCCAGCTACGAGCAGTACTTC.

CDR3 DNA sequence: TGTGCCAGCAGCCCACTAGCGGGAACAGATACGCAGTATTTT. Translation gives CASSPLAGTDTQYF. This chain connects TRBV7-2 to TRBJ2-3; 10 bases fit TRBD2. Germline CDR1 is SGHTA and CDR2 is FQGNSA. V shed 5 bases, J shed 3 bases, and the junction held 2 bases outside the gene matches. The CDR3 has 14 amino acids. The full variable domain, with the rest looked up from reference TRBV7-2 and TRBJ2-3, is GAGVSQSPSNKVTEKGKDVELRCDPISGHTALYWYRQSLGQGLEFLIYFQGNSAPDKSGLPSDRFSAERTGGSVSTLTIQRTQQEDSAVYLCASSPLAGTDTQYFGPGTRLTVL.

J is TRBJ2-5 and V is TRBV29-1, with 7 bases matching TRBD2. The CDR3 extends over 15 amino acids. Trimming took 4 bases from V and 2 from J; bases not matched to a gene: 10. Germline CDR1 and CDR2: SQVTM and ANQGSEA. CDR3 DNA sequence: TGCAGCGTTGTACCTCTAGCGGAGTTACAAGAGACCCAGTACTTC. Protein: CSVVPLAELQETQYF.

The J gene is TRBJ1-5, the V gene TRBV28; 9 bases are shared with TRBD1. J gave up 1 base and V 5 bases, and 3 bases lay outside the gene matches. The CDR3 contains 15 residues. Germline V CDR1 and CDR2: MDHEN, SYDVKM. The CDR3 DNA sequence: TGTGCCAGCAGTCAAGGACAGGGGAGCAATCAGCCCCAGCATTTT. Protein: CASSQGQGSNQPQHF.

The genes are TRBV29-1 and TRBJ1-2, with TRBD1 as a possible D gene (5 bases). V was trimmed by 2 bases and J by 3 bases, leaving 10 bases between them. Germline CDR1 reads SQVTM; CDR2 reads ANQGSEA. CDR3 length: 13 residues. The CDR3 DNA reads TGCAGCGTTGAAAACAGGCTGGACTATGGCTACACCTTC. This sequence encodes CSVENRLDYGYTF.

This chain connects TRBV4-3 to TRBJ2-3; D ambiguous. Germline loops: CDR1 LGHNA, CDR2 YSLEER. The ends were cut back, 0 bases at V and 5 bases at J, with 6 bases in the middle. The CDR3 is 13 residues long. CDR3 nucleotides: TGCGCCAGCAGCCAAGAACCCAAAGATACGCAGTATTTT. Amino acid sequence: CASSQEPKDTQYF.

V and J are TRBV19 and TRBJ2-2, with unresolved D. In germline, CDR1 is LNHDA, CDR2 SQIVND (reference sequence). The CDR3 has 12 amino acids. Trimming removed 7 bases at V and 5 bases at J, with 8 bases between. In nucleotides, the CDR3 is TGTGCCAGTATCCGAGGAACCGGGGAGCTGTTTTTT. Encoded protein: CASIRGTGELFF.

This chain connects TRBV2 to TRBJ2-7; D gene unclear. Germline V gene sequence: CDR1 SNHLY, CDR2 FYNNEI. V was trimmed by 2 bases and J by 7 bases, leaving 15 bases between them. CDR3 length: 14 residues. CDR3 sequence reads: CASSETPLGREQYF. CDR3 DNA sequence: TGTGCCAGCAGTGAAACACCCCTTGGCCGGGAGCAGTACTTC.

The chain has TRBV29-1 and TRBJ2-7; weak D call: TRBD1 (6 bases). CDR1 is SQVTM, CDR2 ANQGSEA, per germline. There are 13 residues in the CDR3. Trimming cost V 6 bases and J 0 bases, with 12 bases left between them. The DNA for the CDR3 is TGCAGCGTCCGACAGGAGAACTCCTACGAGCAGTACTTC. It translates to CSVRQENSYEQYF.